This is a list of T cell receptor beta chains from one sample in a study of T cell repertoires in cytomegalovirus infection. TCRdb reprocessed the reads with MiXCR, giving one entry per CDR3 protein. The sample has about 330,000 distinct CDR3 sequences, over 7.5% seen once. The sequenced material came from PBMCs. All receptors come from a human donor in good health (CMV status not recorded). Some clones in this sample may be carry-over from other donors' samples. The CDR3 runs from the conserved cysteine through the conserved F or W. The D gene is left open where the match is weak.

j_call: TRBJ1-1; d_call: NA; v_call: TRBV6-2/TRBV6-3; cdr3_aa: CASSYSDIMNTEAFF
j_call: TRBJ1-3; d_call: NA; v_call: TRBV12-3/TRBV12-4; cdr3_aa: CASSPPIYF
j_call: TRBJ2-3; d_call: NA; v_call: TRBV11-2; cdr3_aa: CASSLSGLSTDTQYF
j_call: TRBJ2-1; d_call: TRBD2; v_call: TRBV6-6; cdr3_aa: CASSYPSGTSGGGSSYNEQFF
j_call: TRBJ2-1; d_call: NA; v_call: TRBV6-6; cdr3_aa: CATLRDGGYNEQFF
j_call: TRBJ1-3; d_call: NA; v_call: TRBV28; cdr3_aa: CASSFWTDWSSGNTIYF
j_call: TRBJ2-1; d_call: NA; v_call: TRBV7-2; cdr3_aa: CASSSMSILNFYNEQFF
j_call: TRBJ2-5; d_call: NA; v_call: TRBV27; cdr3_aa: CASRVGDVGKETQYF
j_call: TRBJ2-3; d_call: TRBD2; v_call: TRBV14; cdr3_aa: CASSPNSGSRSTDTQYF
j_call: TRBJ2-2; d_call: NA; v_call: TRBV19; cdr3_aa: CASSKRAGTRSGELFF